These 23 T cell receptor beta chains share one sample of origin, sequenced in a study of blood T cell repertoires in COVID-19. Using immunoSEQ multiplex PCR, the repertoire was profiled, and TCRdb retains in-frame clones only, with some absent. The sample carries about 110,000 clones, 81% recorded once. The sequenced sample was peripheral blood. These receptor sequences come from a man aged 50 to 59 with acute or convalescent COVID-19.

The CDR3 coding sequence is TGTGCCAGCCGGGACAGGAATCTCTATGGCTACACCTTC. Protein product: CASRDRNLYGYTF. V is TRBV19 and J is TRBJ1-2, with 8 bases that match TRBD1. The ends lost 9 bases at V and 4 bases at J; junction bases unmatched: 7. The V gene's germline CDR1 is LNHDA and CDR2 SQIVND (reference sequence). The CDR3 contains 13 residues.

The chain is built from TRBV10-3 and TRBJ1-4; D ambiguous. Germline values: CDR1 ENHRY, CDR2 SYGVKD. V was shortened by 11 bases and J by 7 bases, with 23 bases between the two germline ends. The CDR3 covers 15 residues. The CDR3 spells CAVSPSPDRGEKLFF. The CDR3 coding sequence is TGTGCCGTTAGCCCCTCCCCAGATCGGGGTGAAAAACTGTTTTTT.

This clone showed up just once. This chain uses TRBV19 with TRBJ1-5; 7 positions agree with TRBD1. This CDR3 is 16 amino acids long. J gave up 7 bases and V 6 bases, and 15 bases lay outside the gene matches. Germline-derived CDR1 and CDR2 are LNHDA and SQIVND (reference sequence). CDR3 nucleotide sequence: TGTGCCAGTAGCTCACTTCCGGGACAGCCCAAGCAGCCCCAGCATTTT. As protein: CASSSLPGQPKQPQHF.

J is TRBJ1-2 and V is TRBV27; D may be TRBD1 (5 bases). Germline loops: CDR1 MNHEY, CDR2 SMNVEV (reference sequence). Trimming removed 6 bases at V and 5 bases at J, with 16 bases between. There are 14 residues in the CDR3. In DNA form, the CDR3 reads TGTGCCAGCAGGGGACTCCAAGGACGGTATGGCTACACCTTC. It encodes CASRGLQGRYGYTF.

Worth noting for this clone: Within the sample, other DNA sequences also encode this same CDR3. CDR3 sequence reads: CASSPSSGTDTQYF. The CDR3 bases are TGTGCCAGCAGTCCTTCGTCTGGCACAGATACGCAGTATTTT. The chain is built from TRBV6-5 and TRBJ2-3; D is undetermined. This CDR3 has 14 residues. V was cut by 5 bases and J by 1 base, with 10 bases left in between. Germline lookup yields CDR1 MNHEY and CDR2 SVGAGI.

The V gene is TRBV6-4, the J gene TRBJ1-5; D gene ambiguous. Germline V gene sequence: CDR1 MRHNA, CDR2 SNTAGT. V was cut by 4 bases and J by 3 bases, with 4 bases left in between. The CDR3 loop spans 12 amino acids. The CDR3: CASSGPNQPQHF. In nucleotides, the CDR3 is TGTGCCAGCAGTGGGCCCAATCAGCCCCAGCATTTT.

V gene TRBV3-1 (or the pseudogene TRBV3-2) combines with J gene TRBJ1-5; 9 bases are shared with TRBD1. The CDR3 runs 18 residues. V was pared by 1 base and J by 0 bases, with 7 bases of the junction left unmatched. The germline CDR1 and CDR2 sequences are LGHDT and YNNKEL (reference sequence). For the CDR3, the DNA is TGTGCCAGCAGCCAAGGGAGACAGGGGGTCTATAGCAATCAGCCCCAGCATTTT. It translates to CASSQGRQGVYSNQPQHF.

This clone was recorded once. The CDR3 loop is CAISDLTGSNQPQHF. Written as DNA, the CDR3 is TGTGCCATCAGTGATTTGACAGGGTCCAATCAGCCCCAGCATTTT. The rearrangement joins TRBV10-3 to TRBJ1-5; 7 bases are shared with TRBD1. The J segment lost 3 bases and the V segment lost 3 bases, leaving 5 bases of the junction unmatched. Germline-derived CDR1 and CDR2 are ENHRY and SYGVKD. The CDR3 has 15 residues.

The V and J genes are TRBV28 and TRBJ1-1; a possible D gene is TRBD1 (5 bases). Per the germline V gene, CDR1 is MDHEN and CDR2 is SYDVKM. The CDR3 contains 15 residues. Trimming removed 9 bases from V and 1 base from J, with 18 bases in between. Written as DNA, the CDR3 is TGTGCCAGTAGGGGCGCAGGTGAGCCGAACACTGAAGCTTTCTTT. The encoded protein is CASRGAGEPNTEAFF.

The chain is built from TRBV10-3 and TRBJ2-7; D gene ambiguous. Germline CDR1 and CDR2: ENHRY and SYGVKD. The length of the CDR3 is 11 residues. The V end was cut by 0 bases, the J end by 6 bases, with 3 bases between. The CDR3 nucleotides read TGTGCCATCAGTGAGTCGGCCGAGCAGTACTTC. It specifies CAISESAEQYF.

This chain links TRBV23-1 with TRBJ1-2; perhaps TRBD1 as D (5 bases). TRBV23-1 is treated as an ORF (open reading frame) with a function not yet certain. The CDR3 runs to 17 residues. The V end lost 0 bases, the J end lost 5 bases, and 19 bases lay between the germline ends. The CDR3 spells CASSQSNVRGAGYGYTF. CDR3 sequence (DNA): TGCGCCAGCAGTCAATCGAACGTTCGTGGGGCAGGGTATGGCTACACCTTC.

This clone was observed once. This chain connects TRBV9 to TRBJ1-2, with TRBD1 as a possible D gene (6 bases). Germline V CDR1 and CDR2: SGDLS, YYNGEE. The CDR3 consists of 15 residues. The ends were cut back, 0 bases at V and 3 bases at J, with 12 bases in the middle. The chain's CDR3 is CASSVDDRLHYGYTF. The CDR3 DNA reads as TGTGCCAGCAGCGTAGACGACAGGCTGCACTATGGCTACACCTTC.

This clone showed up just once. The V call is TRBV7-8, the J call TRBJ1-2; 7 positions match TRBD1. The junction had 6 bases not matched to a gene; V was cut back by 1 base and J by 7 bases. The CDR3 covers 14 residues. Germline-derived CDR1 and CDR2 are SGHVS and FQNEAQ. In DNA form, the CDR3 reads TGTGCCAGCAGCTTAGGAGCAGGGGGGACTGGCTACACCTTC. Residues: CASSLGAGGTGYTF.

The rearrangement links TRBV7-3 to TRBJ2-3; a possible D gene is TRBD1 (5 bases). CDR3 size: 11 residues. From germline, CDR1 is SGHTA and CDR2 FQGTGA. Trimming took off 6 bases at V and 4 bases at J, with 5 bases between the two ends. The CDR3 here is CASRGADTQYF. The CDR3 DNA is TGTGCCAGCAGAGGGGCAGATACGCAGTATTTT.

The rearrangement links TRBV20-1 to TRBJ1-2; weak D call: TRBD1 (5 bases). CDR1 DFQATT and CDR2 SNEGSKA come from the germline V gene (reference sequence). This CDR3 contains 12 residues. The V end lost 3 bases, the J end lost 4 bases, and 9 bases lay between the germline ends. The CDR3 is CSASTGLYGYTF. The CDR3 nucleotides read TGCAGTGCTAGTACGGGACTCTATGGCTACACCTTC.

The chain is built from TRBV5-1 and TRBJ1-4; tentative D call: TRBD1 (5 bases). Trimming left V 4 bases short and J 8 bases short, with 15 bases between. Germline CDR1 is SGHRS and CDR2 is YFSETQ. This CDR3 has 14 amino acids. CDR3 protein: CASSATTAVEKLFF. The DNA of the CDR3 is TGCGCCAGCAGCGCGACGACAGCAGTAGAAAAACTGTTTTTT.

This chain connects TRBV6-5 to TRBJ2-3; 9 positions match TRBD1. This CDR3 spans 15 amino acids. J lost 3 bases, V lost 6 bases, and 7 bases had no gene match. Germline V lookup: CDR1 MNHEY, CDR2 SVGAGI. The CDR3 reads CASRGTGRGTDTQYF. The CDR3, as DNA: TGTGCCAGCAGGGGGACAGGGAGAGGGACAGATACGCAGTATTTT.

This chain links TRBV28 with TRBJ1-1; no clear D gene. CDR1 is MDHEN, CDR2 SYDVKM, per germline. The CDR3 loop spans 18 amino acids. The V end was cut by 5 bases, the J end by 1 base, with 23 bases between. The CDR3 DNA follows: TGTGCCAGCAGTCGGCGGGGAAGCATAAACCTTTGGAACACTGAAGCTTTCTTT. This encodes CASSRRGSINLWNTEAFF.

The chain uses TRBV19 and TRBJ1-5; 7 bases are a match to TRBD1. Germline V gives CDR1 LNHDA, CDR2 SQIVND (reference sequence). The CDR3 is 14 amino acids. The trim removed 9 bases at V and 9 bases at J, leaving 14 bases unmatched. The CDR3, as DNA: TGTGCCAGCAGAAAGGGACAGTCTTGGGGGCCCCAGCATTTT. Translated, it gives CASRKGQSWGPQHF.

V usage is TRBV10-1 and J usage is TRBJ2-1, with 7 bases lining up with TRBD1. CDR1 is WNHNN, CDR2 SYGVQD, per germline (reference sequence). This CDR3 region has 16 residues. The junction had 7 bases not matched to a gene; V was cut back by 3 bases and J by 2 bases. CDR3 nucleotide sequence: TGCGCCAGCAGTGATAAGAAGGGGGCTGCCTACAATGAGCAGTTCTTC. This gives the protein CASSDKKGAAYNEQFF.

The genes are TRBV6-6 and TRBJ1-2; 8 nucleotides agree with TRBD1. This CDR3 region has 16 residues. Losses at the gene ends were 5 bases for V and 0 bases for J; bases not matched to a gene: 8. Germline CDR1 and CDR2: MNHNY and SVGAGI (reference sequence). The CDR3 loop is CASSRQGKSANYGYTF. In DNA form, the CDR3 reads TGTGCCAGCAGTCGACAGGGGAAGAGCGCTAACTATGGCTACACCTTC.

The rearrangement joins TRBV12-3 or TRBV12-4 to TRBJ1-5, with D perhaps TRBD1 (5 bases). The CDR3 covers 12 residues. V lost 11 bases and J 2 bases, leaving 10 bases between the germline ends. CDR3 in amino acids: CAGGGGNQPQHF. The CDR3 DNA sequence: TGTGCCGGGGGGGGAGGCAATCAGCCCCAGCATTTT.

J is TRBJ2-7 and V is TRBV6-5, with D possibly being TRBD1 (5 bases). V gave up 3 bases and J gave up 0 bases, with 15 bases separating them. Germline-derived CDR1 and CDR2 are MNHEY and SVGAGI. The CDR3 extends over 16 amino acids. The CDR3 bases are TGTGCCAGCAGTTATTCTCTCAAGGGGTCCTCCTACGAGCAGTACTTC. It yields the protein CASSYSLKGSSYEQYF.